This note documents a single TCR beta chain sequence. Its target is unknown. This sample is part of a study of identical twins. The germline CDR1 and CDR2 sequences are SGHKS and YYEKEE (reference sequence). The CDR3 loop spans 17 amino acids. Trimming shortened V by 1 base and J by 4 bases, and 20 bases separated the two germline ends. Unique molecular identifiers were present on the cDNA, and a universal primer site came from template switching. TCRdb fed the 5' RACE reads into MiXCR, producing one record per CDR3 protein. This repertoire shows about 490,000 distinct CDR3 sequences, approximately 16% found once; its top ten account for roughly 0.42%. Study observations and caveats: Within cord blood, abundant beta clonotypes carried fewer insertions, but memory repertoires showed no such trend. Twins shared beta out-of-frame sequences in excess, but this excess was weaker. Possibly, invariant MAIT and iNKT cells partly confounded zero-insertion analyses.

Separately, the same data were catalogued under a study of yellow fever vaccine responses in identical twins.

The TCR sequence derives from a woman under 30 in good health. The sequenced material came from CD4+ T cells sorted from blood. The chain uses TRBV5-5 and TRBJ1-2; D gene uncertain. The CDR3 nucleotides read TGTGCCAGCAGCTTGTTCAAACCCCCCCCAGGTGGCTATGGCTACACCTTC. This sequence encodes CASSLFKPPPGGYGYTF. Looking up the rest from reference TRBV5-5 and TRBJ1-2 gives the full variable domain: DAGVTQSPTHLIKTRGQQVTLRCSPISGHKSVSWYQQVLGQGPQFIFQYYEKEERGRGNFPDRFSARQFPNYSSELNVNALLLGDSALYLCASSLFKPPPGGYGYTFGSGTRLTVV.